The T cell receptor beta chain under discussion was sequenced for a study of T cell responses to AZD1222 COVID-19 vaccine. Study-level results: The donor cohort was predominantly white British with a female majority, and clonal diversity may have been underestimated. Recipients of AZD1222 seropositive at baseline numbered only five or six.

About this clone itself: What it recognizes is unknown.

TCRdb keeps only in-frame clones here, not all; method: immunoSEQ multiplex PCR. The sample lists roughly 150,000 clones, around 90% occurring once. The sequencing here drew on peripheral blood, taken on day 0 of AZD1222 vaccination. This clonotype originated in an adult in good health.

CDR3 bases: TGTGCCAGCAGAGCCGGGGAGGGAAACACCATATATTTT. Translating gives CASRAGEGNTIYF. The chain combines TRBV2 with TRBJ1-3, with D hard to call. There are 13 residues in the CDR3. CDR1 and CDR2 from the germline V gene are SNHLY and FYNNEI. The ends were cut back, 6 bases at V and 4 bases at J, with 10 bases in the middle. Full variable domain (missing parts from reference TRBV2 and TRBJ1-3): EPEVTQTPSHQVTQMGQEVILRCVPISNHLYFYWYRQILGQKVEFLVSFYNNEISEKSEIFDDQFSVERPDGSNFTLKIRSTKLEDSAMYFCASRAGEGNTIYFGEGSWLTVV.